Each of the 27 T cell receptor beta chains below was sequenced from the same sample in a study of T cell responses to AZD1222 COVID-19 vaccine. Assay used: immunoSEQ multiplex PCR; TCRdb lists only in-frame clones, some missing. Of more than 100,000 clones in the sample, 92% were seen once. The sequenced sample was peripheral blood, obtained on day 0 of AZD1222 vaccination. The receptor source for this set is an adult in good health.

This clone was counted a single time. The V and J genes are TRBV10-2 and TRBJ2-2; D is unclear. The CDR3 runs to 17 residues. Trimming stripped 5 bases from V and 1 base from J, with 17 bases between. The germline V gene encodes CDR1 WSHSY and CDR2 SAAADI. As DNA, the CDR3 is TGCGCCAGCAGTAGCCATGCTAGTCCCCAGAACACCGGGGAGCTGTTTTTT. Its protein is CASSSHASPQNTGELFF.

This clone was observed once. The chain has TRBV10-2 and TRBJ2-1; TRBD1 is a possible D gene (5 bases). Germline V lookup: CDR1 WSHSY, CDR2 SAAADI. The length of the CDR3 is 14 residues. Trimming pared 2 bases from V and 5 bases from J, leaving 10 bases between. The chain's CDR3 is CASSELGANNEQFF. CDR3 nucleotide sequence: TGCGCCAGCAGTGAGCTAGGGGCAAACAATGAGCAGTTCTTC.

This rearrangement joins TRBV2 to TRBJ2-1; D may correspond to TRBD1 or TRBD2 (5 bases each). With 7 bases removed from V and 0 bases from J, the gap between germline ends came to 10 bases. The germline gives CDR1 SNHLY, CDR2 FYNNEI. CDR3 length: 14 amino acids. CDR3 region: CASKDGTSYNEQFF. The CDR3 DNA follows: TGTGCCAGCAAGGATGGGACCTCCTACAATGAGCAGTTCTTC.

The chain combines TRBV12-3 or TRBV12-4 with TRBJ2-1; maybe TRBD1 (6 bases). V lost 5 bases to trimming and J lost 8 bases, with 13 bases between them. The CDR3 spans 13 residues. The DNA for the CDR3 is TGTGCCAGCAGTCGAGGGGACACCGATGAGCAGTTCTTC. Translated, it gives CASSRGDTDEQFF.

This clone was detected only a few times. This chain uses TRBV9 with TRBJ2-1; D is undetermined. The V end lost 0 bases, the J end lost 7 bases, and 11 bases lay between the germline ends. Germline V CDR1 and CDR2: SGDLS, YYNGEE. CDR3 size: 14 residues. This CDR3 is CASSVGVSSNEQFF. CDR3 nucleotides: TGTGCCAGCAGCGTAGGAGTTAGCTCGAATGAGCAGTTCTTC.

The CDR3, as DNA: TGTGCCACCAGTGACGGGTGGAGGGACTACACCTTC. Encoded protein: CATSDGWRDYTF. This chain joins TRBV24-1 and TRBJ1-2; D unresolved. Germline loops: CDR1 KGHDR, CDR2 SFDVKD. V was pared by 4 bases and J by 10 bases, with 12 bases between. The CDR3 is 12 residues long.

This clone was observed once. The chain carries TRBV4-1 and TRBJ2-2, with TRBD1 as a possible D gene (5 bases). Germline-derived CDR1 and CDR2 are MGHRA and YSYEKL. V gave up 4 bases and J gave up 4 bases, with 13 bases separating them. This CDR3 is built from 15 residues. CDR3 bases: TGCGCCAGCAGCCGGAGAGACAGTCTCACCGGGGAGCTGTTTTTT. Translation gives CASSRRDSLTGELFF.

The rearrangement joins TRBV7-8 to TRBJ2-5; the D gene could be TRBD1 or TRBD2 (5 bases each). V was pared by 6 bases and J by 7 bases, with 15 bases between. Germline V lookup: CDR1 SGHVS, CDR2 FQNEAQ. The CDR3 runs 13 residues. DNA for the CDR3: TGTGCCAGCAGTCCAGGACTGGGGGTGACCCAGTACTTC. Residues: CASSPGLGVTQYF. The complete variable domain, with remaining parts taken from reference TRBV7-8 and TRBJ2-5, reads GAGVSQSPRYKVAKRGQDVALRCDPISGHVSLFWYQQALGQGPEFLTYFQNEAQLDKSGLPSDRFFAERPEGSVSTLKIQRTQQEDSAVYLCASSPGLGVTQYFGPGTRLLVL.

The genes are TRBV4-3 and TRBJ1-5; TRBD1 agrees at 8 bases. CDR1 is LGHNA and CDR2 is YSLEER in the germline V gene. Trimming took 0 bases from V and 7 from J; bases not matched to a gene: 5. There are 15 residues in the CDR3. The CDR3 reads CASSQEQGAEQPQHF. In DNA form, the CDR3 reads TGCGCCAGCAGCCAAGAGCAGGGGGCCGAGCAGCCCCAGCATTTT.

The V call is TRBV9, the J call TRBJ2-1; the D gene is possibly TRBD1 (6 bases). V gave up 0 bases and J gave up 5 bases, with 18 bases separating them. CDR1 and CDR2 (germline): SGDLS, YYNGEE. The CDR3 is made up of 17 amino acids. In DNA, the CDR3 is TGTGCCAGCAGCGTAGGCCGTGGGGGCGCCGAGAACAATGAGCAGTTCTTC. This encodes CASSVGRGGAENNEQFF.

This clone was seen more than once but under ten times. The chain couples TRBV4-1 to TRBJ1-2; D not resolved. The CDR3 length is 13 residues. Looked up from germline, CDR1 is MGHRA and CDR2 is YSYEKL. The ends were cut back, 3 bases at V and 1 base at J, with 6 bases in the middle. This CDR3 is CASSHVDNYGYTF. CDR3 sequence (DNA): TGCGCCAGCAGCCATGTGGATAACTATGGCTACACCTTC.

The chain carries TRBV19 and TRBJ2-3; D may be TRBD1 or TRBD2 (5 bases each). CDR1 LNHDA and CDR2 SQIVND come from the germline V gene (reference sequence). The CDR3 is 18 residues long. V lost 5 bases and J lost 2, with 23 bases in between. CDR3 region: CASSPGQASLPITDTQYF. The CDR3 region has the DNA TGTGCCAGTAGTCCGGGGCAGGCCTCCCTCCCAATCACAGATACGCAGTATTTT.

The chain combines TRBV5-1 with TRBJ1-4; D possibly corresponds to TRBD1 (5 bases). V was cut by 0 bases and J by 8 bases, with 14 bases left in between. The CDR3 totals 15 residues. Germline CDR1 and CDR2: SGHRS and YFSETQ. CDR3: CASSLVGEWGEKLFF. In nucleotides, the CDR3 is TGCGCCAGCAGCTTGGTCGGGGAATGGGGGGAAAAACTGTTTTTT.

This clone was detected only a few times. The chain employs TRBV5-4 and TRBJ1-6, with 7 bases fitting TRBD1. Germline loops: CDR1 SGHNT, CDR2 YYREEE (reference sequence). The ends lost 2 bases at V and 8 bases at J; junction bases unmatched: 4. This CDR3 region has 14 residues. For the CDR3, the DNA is TGTGCCAGCAGCTTCCGGGACAGAGATTCACCCCTCCACTTT. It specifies CASSFRDRDSPLHF.

CDR3 amino acids: CASSPTGYPNSPLHF. CDR3 bases: TGTGCCAGCAGCCCGACAGGGTATCCCAATTCACCCCTCCACTTT. J is TRBJ1-6 and V is TRBV7-9; TRBD1 aligns across 7 bases. The germline gives CDR1 SEHNR, CDR2 FQNEAQ (reference sequence). V lost 5 bases, J lost 7 bases, and 8 bases stayed unmatched. CDR3 length: 15 amino acids.

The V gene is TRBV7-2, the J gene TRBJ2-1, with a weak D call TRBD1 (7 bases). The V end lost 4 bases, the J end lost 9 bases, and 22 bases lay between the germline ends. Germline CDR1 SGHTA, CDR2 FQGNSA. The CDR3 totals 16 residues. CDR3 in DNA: TGTGCCAGCAGCTCCCAGGGGGGAGTAATACTGGGTGAGCAGTTCTTC. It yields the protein CASSSQGGVILGEQFF. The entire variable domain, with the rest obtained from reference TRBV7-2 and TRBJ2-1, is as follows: GAGVSQSPSNKVTEKGKDVELRCDPISGHTALYWYRQSLGQGLEFLIYFQGNSAPDKSGLPSDRFSAERTGGSVSTLTIQRTQQEDSAVYLCASSSQGGVILGEQFFGPGTRLTVL.

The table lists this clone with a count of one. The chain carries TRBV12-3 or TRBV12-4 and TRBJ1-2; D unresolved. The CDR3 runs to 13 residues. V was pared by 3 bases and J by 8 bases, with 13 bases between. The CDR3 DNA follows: TGTGCCAGCAGTTTCTCCGGCCCGGGAGGCTACACCTTC. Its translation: CASSFSGPGGYTF.

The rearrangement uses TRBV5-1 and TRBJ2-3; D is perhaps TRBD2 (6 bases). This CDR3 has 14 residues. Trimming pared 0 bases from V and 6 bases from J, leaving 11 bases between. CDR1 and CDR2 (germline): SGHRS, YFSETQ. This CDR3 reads CASSLGLAFDTQYF. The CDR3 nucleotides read TGCGCCAGCAGCTTGGGGCTAGCGTTTGATACGCAGTATTTT. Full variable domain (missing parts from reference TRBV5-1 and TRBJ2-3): KAGVTQTPRYLIKTRGQQVTLSCSPISGHRSVSWYQQTPGQGLQFLFEYFSETQRNKGNFPGRFSGRQFSNSRSEMNVSTLELGDSALYLCASSLGLAFDTQYFGPGTRLTVL.

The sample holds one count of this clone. Written as DNA, the CDR3 is TGCGCCAGCAGCATAGGGGGTTATGAAGCTTTCTTT. This sequence encodes CASSIGGYEAFF. The chain combines TRBV5-1 with TRBJ1-1; D may be TRBD1 (6 bases). This CDR3 is 12 amino acids long. V was clipped by 4 bases and J by 7 bases, with 11 bases between them. CDR1 and CDR2 (germline): SGHRS, YFSETQ.

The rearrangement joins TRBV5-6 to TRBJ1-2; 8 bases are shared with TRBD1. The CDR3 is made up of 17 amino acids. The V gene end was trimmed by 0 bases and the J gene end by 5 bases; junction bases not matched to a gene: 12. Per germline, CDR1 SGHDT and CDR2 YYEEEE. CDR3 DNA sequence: TGTGCCAGCAGCTTGGTGGGTCTGACAGGGGTCGGGTATGGCTACACCTTC. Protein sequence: CASSLVGLTGVGYGYTF. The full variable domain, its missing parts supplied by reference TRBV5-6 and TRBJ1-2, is DAGVTQSPTHLIKTRGQQVTLRCSPKSGHDTVSWYQQALGQGPQFIFQYYEEEERQRGNFPDRFSGHQFPNYSSELNVNALLLGDSALYLCASSLVGLTGVGYGYTFGSGTRLTVV.

The CDR3 nucleotides read TGTGCCAGCAGCCAGTGGAGGGGATACGAGCAGTACTTC. It translates to CASSQWRGYEQYF. V gene TRBV3-1 (or the pseudogene TRBV3-2) combines with J gene TRBJ2-7, with D tentatively TRBD2 (6 bases). The V end lost 3 bases, the J end lost 4 bases, and 10 bases lay between the germline ends. There are 13 residues in the CDR3. Germline loops: CDR1 LGHDT, CDR2 YNNKEL (reference sequence).

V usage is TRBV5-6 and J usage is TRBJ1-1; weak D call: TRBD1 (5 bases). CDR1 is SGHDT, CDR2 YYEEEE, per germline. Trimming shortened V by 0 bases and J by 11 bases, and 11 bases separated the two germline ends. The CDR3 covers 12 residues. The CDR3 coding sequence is TGTGCCAGCAGCTTGGATCGGGGCCAGGCTTTCTTT. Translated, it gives CASSLDRGQAFF.

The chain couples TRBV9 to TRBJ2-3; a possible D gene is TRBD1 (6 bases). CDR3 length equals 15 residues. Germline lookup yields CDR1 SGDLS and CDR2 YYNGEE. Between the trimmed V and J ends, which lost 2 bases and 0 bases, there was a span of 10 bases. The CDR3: CASSVGGPSTDTQYF. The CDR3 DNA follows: TGTGCCAGCAGCGTTGGGGGCCCGAGCACAGATACGCAGTATTTT.

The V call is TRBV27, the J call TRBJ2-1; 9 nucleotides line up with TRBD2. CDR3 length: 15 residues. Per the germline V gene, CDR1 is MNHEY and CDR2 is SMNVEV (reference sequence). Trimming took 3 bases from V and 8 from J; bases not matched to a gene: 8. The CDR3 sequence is CASSFPASGTDEQFF. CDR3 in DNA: TGTGCCAGCAGTTTCCCCGCTAGCGGGACCGATGAGCAGTTCTTC.

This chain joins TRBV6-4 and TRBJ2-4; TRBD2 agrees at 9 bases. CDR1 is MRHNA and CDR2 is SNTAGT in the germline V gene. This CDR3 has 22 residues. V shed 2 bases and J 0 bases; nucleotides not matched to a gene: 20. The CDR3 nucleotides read TGTGCCAGCAGTGACGGGGTAGCGGGGGTCAGGGCACACGAATCAGCCAAAAACATTCAGTACTTC. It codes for CASSDGVAGVRAHESAKNIQYF.

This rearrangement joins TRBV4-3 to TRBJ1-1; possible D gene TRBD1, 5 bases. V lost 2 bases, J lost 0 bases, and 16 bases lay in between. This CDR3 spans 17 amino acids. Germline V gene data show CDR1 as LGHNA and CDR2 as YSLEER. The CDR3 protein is CASSQRSFGALNTEAFF. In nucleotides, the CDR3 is TGCGCCAGCAGCCAACGATCTTTTGGGGCCTTGAACACTGAAGCTTTCTTT.

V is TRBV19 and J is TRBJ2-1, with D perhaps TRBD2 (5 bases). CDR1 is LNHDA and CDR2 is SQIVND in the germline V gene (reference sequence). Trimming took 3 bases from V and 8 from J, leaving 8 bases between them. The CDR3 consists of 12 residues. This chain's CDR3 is CASSIQRHEQFF. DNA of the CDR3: TGTGCCAGTAGTATTCAGCGGCATGAGCAGTTCTTC.